The clone carrying this T cell receptor beta chain was counted only a few times. Its antigen is undetermined. Not a single patient had been given any form of treatment at any point before undergoing thyroid surgery. The sample comes from a study of metastatic and nonmetastatic thyroid tumors. In the study overall: A comparison of repertoires was made across blood and tumor or nodule tissue from malignant and benign thyroid patients. Notes on the study in general: Relative to benign nodules, malignant thyroid tumors were reportedly characterized by significantly elevated TCR beta diversity in blood and tumor.

The ends were cut back, 4 bases at V and 5 bases at J, with 8 bases in the middle. Germline-derived CDR1 and CDR2 are MNHNS and SASEGT. CDR3 length: 12 residues. Per the authors' pipeline: A classifier of distant metastasis in papillary thyroid cancer was built from CDR3 differences (across clinicopathological groups). TCRdb re-processed the PCR reads through MiXCR. It is TCRdb's table, rather than the study itself, that gives the V and J calls and clone size. The sample has some 7,700 clones, 30% to 35% seen once. The source is a female donor with papillary thyroid cancer or a benign thyroid nodule (not recorded which). Some clones in this sample may be carry-over from other donors' samples. Material for sequencing was tumor tissue. The chain is built from TRBV6-1 and TRBJ1-2; D is ambiguous. The CDR3, as DNA: TGTGCCAGCAGTGCTGGATATTATGGCTACACCTTC. Its protein product is CASSAGYYGYTF.